This T cell receptor beta chain was retrieved from a study of tumor T cells in aggressive B-cell lymphoma. CDR3 length equals 15 residues. CDR1 is SGHAT, CDR2 FQNNGV, per germline. V was cut by 0 bases and J by 0 bases, with 6 bases left in between. TCRdb keeps only in-frame clones here, not all; method: immunoSEQ multiplex PCR. Found here are about 2,000 clones, 92% of them singletons; the top ten hold approximately 6.3%. This clone was observed once. The chain carries TRBV11-2 and TRBJ1-5; no clear D gene. Material: tumor tissue. This sequence was found in an adult with diffuse large B cell lymphoma. The CDR3 here is CASSLDGLSNQPQHF. The CDR3 DNA sequence: TGTGCCAGCAGCTTAGACGGACTTAGCAATCAGCCCCAGCATTTT.